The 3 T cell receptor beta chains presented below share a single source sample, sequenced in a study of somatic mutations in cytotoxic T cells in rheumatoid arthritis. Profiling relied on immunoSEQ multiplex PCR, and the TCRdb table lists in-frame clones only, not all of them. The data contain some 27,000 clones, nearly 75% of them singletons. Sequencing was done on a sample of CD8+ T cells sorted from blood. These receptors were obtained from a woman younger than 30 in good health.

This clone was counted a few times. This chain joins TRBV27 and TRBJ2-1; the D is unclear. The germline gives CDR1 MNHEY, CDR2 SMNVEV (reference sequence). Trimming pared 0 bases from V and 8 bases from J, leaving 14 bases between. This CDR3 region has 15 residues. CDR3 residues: CASSLSVDSSDEQFF. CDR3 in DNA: TGTGCCAGCAGTTTATCGGTTGATAGTTCAGATGAGCAGTTCTTC.

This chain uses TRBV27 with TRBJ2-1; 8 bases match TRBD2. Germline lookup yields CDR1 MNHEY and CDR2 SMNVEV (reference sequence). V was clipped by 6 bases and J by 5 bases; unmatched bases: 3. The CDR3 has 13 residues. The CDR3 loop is CASRRGANNEQFF. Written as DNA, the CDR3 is TGTGCCAGCAGGCGGGGGGCGAACAATGAGCAGTTCTTC.

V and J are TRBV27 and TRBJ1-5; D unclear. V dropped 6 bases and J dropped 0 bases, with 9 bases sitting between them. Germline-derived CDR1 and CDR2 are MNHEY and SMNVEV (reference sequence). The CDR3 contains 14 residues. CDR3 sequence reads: CASRSENSNQPQHF. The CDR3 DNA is TGTGCCAGCAGATCAGAGAATAGCAATCAGCCCCAGCATTTT.